Listed below are T cell receptor beta chains from one sample, sequenced in a study of T cell responses to AZD1222 COVID-19 vaccine. Generated by immunoSEQ multiplex PCR, the TCRdb table keeps only in-frame clones and is missing some. The sample has about 210,000 clones; 85% to 95% are singletons. This specimen was peripheral blood, taken on day 0 of AZD1222 vaccination. The receptors here all came from an adult in good health. CDR3s include the opening cysteine and the closing phenylalanine or tryptophan. Fields, in order: clone size, D gene, V gene, J gene, CDR3 protein, CDR3 DNA. D genes are given only for firm matches. Expanded clones are given a class, and other clones once, few, many or no size at all.

size: .; D: TRBD2; V: TRBV2; J: TRBJ2-3; CDR3: CASGLGGADTQYF; DNA: TGTGCCAGCGGACTAGGAGGGGCCGATACGCAGTATTTT
size: .; D: TRBD1; V: TRBV18; J: TRBJ1-6; CDR3: CASSPDRGQFPGSPLHF; DNA: TGTGCCAGCTCACCAGACAGGGGGCAGTTCCCCGGCTCACCCCTCCACTTT
size: .; D: .; V: TRBV18; J: TRBJ1-3; CDR3: CASSPRDTSSGNTIYF; DNA: TGTGCCAGCTCTCCCCGGGACACCAGCTCTGGAAACACCATATATTTT
size: .; D: TRBD1; V: TRBV12-5; J: TRBJ2-2; CDR3: CASMGQGSTGELFF; DNA: TGTGCTAGCATGGGACAGGGAAGTACCGGGGAGCTGTTTTTT
size: .; D: .; V: TRBV7-2; J: TRBJ2-3; CDR3: CASSLAGAGVGDTQYF; DNA: TGTGCCAGCAGCTTAGCCGGGGCAGGGGTGGGAGATACGCAGTATTTT
size: .; D: .; V: TRBV2; J: TRBJ1-1; CDR3: CASSDMRASMNTEAFF; DNA: TGTGCCAGCAGTGACATGAGGGCATCTATGAACACTGAAGCTTTCTTT
size: .; D: .; V: TRBV5-4; J: TRBJ1-4; CDR3: CASSLSHLGREKLFF; DNA: TGTGCCAGCAGCCTATCTCACTTAGGCAGGGAAAAACTGTTTTTT
size: once; D: .; V: TRBV7-9; J: TRBJ1-4; CDR3: CASSFDVGAPEKLFF; DNA: TGTGCCAGCAGCTTTGATGTGGGGGCGCCGGAAAAACTGTTTTTT
size: .; D: .; V: TRBV6-5; J: TRBJ1-2; CDR3: CASSSQGGYTF; DNA: TGTGCCAGCAGTTCCCAGGGAGGCTACACCTTC
size: .; D: .; V: TRBV27; J: TRBJ1-1; CDR3: CASSARPLPTEAFF; DNA: TGTGCCAGCAGTGCCCGTCCCCTCCCCACTGAAGCTTTCTTT
size: .; D: .; V: TRBV27; J: TRBJ1-2; CDR3: CASSQTGTLANYGYTF; DNA: TGTGCCAGCAGTCAAACCGGGACACTGGCTAACTATGGCTACACCTTC
size: .; D: .; V: TRBV4-1; J: TRBJ2-7; CDR3: CASSQEWGIYEQYF; DNA: TGCGCCAGCAGCCAAGAGTGGGGGATCTACGAGCAGTACTTC
size: .; D: .; V: TRBV19; J: TRBJ1-2; CDR3: CASSIGANRPNYGYTF; DNA: TGTGCCAGTAGTATCGGGGCAAACCGCCCTAACTATGGCTACACCTTC
size: .; D: .; V: TRBV4-3; J: TRBJ1-4; CDR3: CASSQEGGQANEKLFF; DNA: TGCGCCAGCAGCCAAGAGGGGGGGCAGGCTAATGAAAAACTGTTTTTT
size: .; D: TRBD1; V: TRBV27; J: TRBJ1-2; CDR3: CASSLGQANYGYTF; DNA: TGTGCCAGCAGTTTAGGACAGGCTAACTATGGCTACACCTTC
size: .; D: TRBD1; V: TRBV6-6; J: TRBJ1-2; CDR3: CASRGQESYGYTF; DNA: TGTGCCAGCAGGGGACAGGAATCCTATGGCTACACCTTC
size: .; D: .; V: TRBV6-6; J: TRBJ1-3; CDR3: CASSYGGGGNTIYF; DNA: TGTGCCAGCAGTTACGGGGGCGGCGGAAACACCATATATTTT
size: .; D: .; V: TRBV9; J: TRBJ1-1; CDR3: CASSERTTLTRNTEAFF; DNA: TGTGCCAGCAGCGAACGGACAACCCTCACAAGGAACACTGAAGCTTTCTTT
size: .; D: .; V: TRBV29-1; J: TRBJ2-7; CDR3: CSVTSSYEQYF; DNA: TGCAGCGTGACCAGCTCCTACGAGCAGTACTTC